This passage covers 10 T cell receptor beta chains from one sample sequenced in a study of blood T cell repertoires in COVID-19. Sequenced by immunoSEQ multiplex PCR; TCRdb stores in-frame clones only, minus some. The sample records roughly 120,000 clones, more than 75% being singletons. Material: peripheral blood. These receptors were taken from a man aged 60-69 years with COVID-19, enrolled during active disease.

V usage is TRBV7-2 and J usage is TRBJ2-5; D may be TRBD1 (6 bases). V lost 1 base and J 5 bases, leaving 11 bases between the germline ends. The length of the CDR3 is 14 residues. Germline CDR1 is SGHTA and CDR2 is FQGNSA. CDR3 sequence: CASSLEQGRETQYF. In DNA form, the CDR3 reads TGTGCCAGCAGCTTAGAACAGGGCCGTGAGACCCAGTACTTC.

The chain couples TRBV5-4 to TRBJ2-7, with D possibly matching TRBD2 (5 bases). This CDR3 comprises 14 residues. Germline CDR1 reads SGHNT; CDR2 reads YYREEE (reference sequence). V lost 0 bases, J lost 7 bases, and 14 bases lay in between. The CDR3 DNA sequence: TGTGCCAGCAGCTTGGATGGCAGCGGCGGGGAGCAGTACTTC. Translated, it gives CASSLDGSGGEQYF.

The rearrangement links TRBV16 to TRBJ2-1; D ambiguous. Germline V gene data show CDR1 as KGHSY and CDR2 as FQNENV. The V and J ends lost 2 bases and 8 bases respectively, with 13 bases between them. CDR3 size: 14 residues. The CDR3, as DNA: TGTGCCAGCAGCCAACAAAGGTTGAGGTATGAGCAGTTCTTC. Amino acids: CASSQQRLRYEQFF.

This chain joins TRBV4-3 and TRBJ2-7, with 9 nucleotides matching TRBD1. The CDR3 loop spans 15 amino acids. Trimming took 4 bases from V and 6 from J; bases not matched to a gene: 10. CDR1 is LGHNA, CDR2 YSLEER, per germline. The CDR3 DNA is TGCGCCAGCAGCCCACAGGGGGCGGAACGAGGCGAGCAGTACTTC. Its protein product is CASSPQGAERGEQYF.

This sequence joins TRBV2 and TRBJ2-5; 10 bases map to TRBD2. The CDR3 contains 16 residues. With 4 bases clipped from V and 5 bases from J, the junction kept 10 bases outside the gene matches. Germline assignment: CDR1 SNHLY and CDR2 FYNNEI. The CDR3 region is CASSVSQAGGEETQYF. The CDR3 DNA reads as TGTGCCAGCAGTGTCTCCCAAGCGGGAGGGGAGGAGACCCAGTACTTC.

By sample share, this clone is medium-sized. The chain joins TRBV7-6 to TRBJ2-2, with D uncertain. This CDR3 is 16 amino acids long. V lost 1 base and J lost 4, with 13 bases in between. The germline gives CDR1 SGHVS, CDR2 FNYEAQ. Here the CDR3 DNA reads TGTGCCAGCAGCTTAGTTCCGGGTTCGGCCACCGGGGAGCTGTTTTTT. It translates to CASSLVPGSATGELFF.

J is TRBJ1-5 and V is TRBV4-3, with unresolved D. V was shortened by 4 bases and J by 1 base, with 11 bases between the two germline ends. CDR1 and CDR2 (germline): LGHNA, YSLEER. The CDR3 loop spans 15 amino acids. Written as DNA, the CDR3 is TGCGCCAGCAGCCCCGGCCCGGGGAGCAATCAGCCCCAGCATTTT. Residues: CASSPGPGSNQPQHF.

This sequence joins TRBV6-6 and TRBJ2-2, with a weak D call TRBD2 (6 bases). Germline V lookup: CDR1 MNHNY, CDR2 SVGAGI (reference sequence). V dropped 6 bases and J dropped 2 bases, with 16 bases sitting between them. This CDR3 has 16 amino acids. In DNA form, the CDR3 reads TGTGCCAGCAGGCCTAGGGCCGGGGGAAACACCGGGGAGCTGTTTTTT. Protein sequence: CASRPRAGGNTGELFF.

This sequence joins TRBV12-3 or TRBV12-4 and TRBJ2-4, with 7 bases lining up with TRBD1. This CDR3 is 13 amino acids long. J lost 9 bases, V lost 3 bases, and 5 bases had no gene match. CDR3 DNA: TGTGCCAGCAGTTTCTCAGGGGGTGGCATTCAGTACTTC. Protein product: CASSFSGGGIQYF.

The genes are TRBV11-2 and TRBJ1-2; no definite D call. Trimming shortened V by 1 base and J by 2 bases, and 5 bases separated the two germline ends. The CDR3 runs 13 residues. From germline, CDR1 is SGHAT and CDR2 FQNNGV. The DNA for the CDR3 is TGTGCCAGCAGCTTAGGAGGGAACTATGGCTACACCTTC. Translation gives CASSLGGNYGYTF.